The 30 T cell receptor beta chains given below trace back to one sample, sequenced in a study of T-cell memory formation after mild COVID-19. TCRdb called the 5' RACE reads again in MiXCR, with one record for every CDR3 protein. The table shows 150,000 to 200,000 distinct CDR3 sequences, with 9.5% to 13% occurring only once. The specimen sequenced was PBMCs or a T cell subset sorted from them (not recorded which). Every receptor here comes from a man aged 18 to 30 who had mild COVID-19 (a few samples of this study predate the infection). Cell type and time point are not known.

There are many counts of this clonotype. V is TRBV5-1 and J is TRBJ2-3; D is unclear. The CDR3 has 13 amino acids. Germline CDR1 is SGHRS and CDR2 is YFSETQ. V was shortened by 3 bases and J by 4 bases, with 9 bases between the two germline ends. DNA of the CDR3: TGCGCCAGCAGCTCGTCCCTTCCAGATACGCAGTATTTT. Its protein product is CASSSSLPDTQYF.

V and J are TRBV20-1 and TRBJ2-2; 8 nucleotides match TRBD1. In germline, CDR1 is DFQATT, CDR2 SNEGSKA (reference sequence). Trimming at V came to 8 bases and at J to 6 bases, leaving 5 bases not matched to a gene. This CDR3 is 12 amino acids long. DNA of the CDR3: TGCAGTCACTCACAGGGGGCCGGGGAGCTGTTTTTT. Amino acids: CSHSQGAGELFF.

The J gene is TRBJ1-3, the V gene TRBV5-5, with no clear D. With 0 bases removed from V and 0 bases from J, the gap between germline ends came to 10 bases. CDR3 length: 16 residues. The germline CDR1 and CDR2 sequences are SGHKS and YYEKEE (reference sequence). The CDR3: CASSLGVWNSGNTIYF. CDR3 nucleotides: TGTGCCAGCAGCTTGGGTGTGTGGAACTCTGGAAACACCATATATTTT.

The chain uses TRBV2 and TRBJ1-4; D is uncertain. V was trimmed by 3 bases and J by 2 bases, leaving 7 bases between them. There are 14 residues in the CDR3. Germline V gives CDR1 SNHLY, CDR2 FYNNEI. DNA of the CDR3: TGTGCCAGCAGTGATAGGCGGACTAATGAAAAACTGTTTTTT. As protein: CASSDRRTNEKLFF.

This rearrangement joins TRBV7-2 to TRBJ2-2, with D perhaps TRBD2 (6 bases). Trimming pared 3 bases from V and 4 bases from J, leaving 12 bases between. There are 15 residues in the CDR3. The germline gives CDR1 SGHTA, CDR2 FQGNSA. The CDR3 region is CASSFRGSITGELFF. The CDR3 DNA sequence: TGTGCCAGCAGCTTTCGGGGGTCGATCACCGGGGAGCTGTTTTTT.

Many counts were recorded for this clonotype. The chain has TRBV5-1 and TRBJ2-3, with no clear D. This CDR3 is 15 amino acids long. Germline assignment: CDR1 SGHRS and CDR2 YFSETQ. Deletions cut 0 bases from V and 2 bases from J, with 10 bases between. CDR3 nucleotide sequence: TGCGCCAGCAGCTTGGGACCCACCTTCACAGATACGCAGTATTTT. This gives the protein CASSLGPTFTDTQYF. The full variable domain, its missing parts supplied by reference TRBV5-1 and TRBJ2-3, is KAGVTQTPRYLIKTRGQQVTLSCSPISGHRSVSWYQQTPGQGLQFLFEYFSETQRNKGNFPGRFSGRQFSNSRSEMNVSTLELGDSALYLCASSLGPTFTDTQYFGPGTRLTVL.

This clonotype was seen a few times. The chain has TRBV20-1 and TRBJ1-1; no clear D. With 6 bases removed from V and 5 bases from J, the gap between germline ends came to 10 bases. In germline, CDR1 is DFQATT, CDR2 SNEGSKA (reference sequence). The CDR3 is 11 residues long. The CDR3 sequence: CSARDDTEAFF. The CDR3 DNA reads as TGCAGTGCGAGGGATGATACTGAAGCTTTCTTT.

The rearrangement joins TRBV18 to TRBJ1-2; 8 bases map to TRBD1. CDR1 KGHSH and CDR2 LQKENI come from the germline V gene. V shed 3 bases, J shed 6 bases, and the junction held 6 bases outside the gene matches. CDR3 length: 14 residues. This chain's CDR3 is CASSPGQGSDGYTF. For the CDR3, the DNA is TGTGCCAGCTCACCCGGACAGGGATCGGATGGCTACACCTTC.

This clonotype showed up just a few times. V gene TRBV25-1 combines with J gene TRBJ1-1; 7 bases line up with TRBD1. The V and J ends lost 5 bases and 11 bases, in that order; junction bases with no gene match: 11. There are 13 residues in the CDR3. The V gene's germline CDR1 is MGHDK and CDR2 SYGVNS. CDR3: CASSHPGQPVAFF. The DNA of the CDR3 is TGTGCCAGCAGTCATCCGGGACAGCCCGTGGCTTTCTTT.

The V call is TRBV4-1, the J call TRBJ1-3; D might be TRBD1 (6 bases). With 3 bases removed from V and 0 bases from J, the gap between germline ends came to 9 bases. CDR1 and CDR2 from the germline V gene are MGHRA and YSYEKL. The CDR3 has 15 residues. The CDR3 DNA reads as TGCGCCAGCAGCCACCACAGGGACTCTGGAAACACCATATATTTT. Residues: CASSHHRDSGNTIYF.

The V gene is TRBV5-1, the J gene TRBJ1-1; D perhaps matches TRBD1 (6 bases). Trimming left V 4 bases short and J 4 bases short, with 11 bases between. This CDR3 is 13 amino acids long. Germline CDR1 SGHRS, CDR2 YFSETQ. CDR3 sequence (DNA): TGCGCCAGCAGCCAACAGGGTTCCACTGAAGCTTTCTTT. It is translated as CASSQQGSTEAFF. The variable domain in full, completed from reference TRBV5-1 and TRBJ1-1, reads KAGVTQTPRYLIKTRGQQVTLSCSPISGHRSVSWYQQTPGQGLQFLFEYFSETQRNKGNFPGRFSGRQFSNSRSEMNVSTLELGDSALYLCASSQQGSTEAFFGQGTRLTVV.

This clonotype was detected only a few times. The V and J genes are TRBV12-3 or TRBV12-4 and TRBJ2-7, with D perhaps TRBD1 (5 bases). Trimming removed 6 bases at V and 3 bases at J, with 12 bases between. The CDR3 covers 13 residues. DNA of the CDR3: TGTGCCAGCAGCCTTCGACAGATCTACGAGCAGTACTTC. Amino acid sequence: CASSLRQIYEQYF.

This clonotype appeared a few times. V usage is TRBV4-3 and J usage is TRBJ1-1; D is undetermined. Looked up from germline, CDR1 is LGHNA and CDR2 is YSLEER. The V end lost 5 bases, the J end lost 8 bases, and 0 bases lay between the germline ends. The CDR3 has 8 residues. The CDR3 protein is CASSEAFF. The CDR3 DNA reads as TGCGCCAGCAGCGAAGCTTTCTTT.

The chain recombines TRBV12-3 or TRBV12-4 with TRBJ1-5; D is possibly TRBD1 (6 bases). V lost 0 bases and J lost 10, with 10 bases in between. The CDR3 has 13 residues. CDR3 residues: CASSLANGTPQHF. Here the CDR3 DNA reads TGTGCCAGCAGTTTAGCAAACGGGACACCCCAGCATTTT.

The chain has TRBV6-2 or TRBV6-3 and TRBJ1-1; D uncertain. This CDR3 is 14 amino acids long. The germline V gene encodes CDR1 MNHEY and CDR2 SVGEGT. V shed 8 bases and J shed 6 bases, with 19 bases lying between them. CDR3 nucleotides: TGTGCCAGCGAACACCAATTAGGGATGTCTGAAGCTTTCTTT. As protein: CASEHQLGMSEAFF.

The gene calls are TRBV20-1 and TRBJ1-1; tentative D call: TRBD1 (5 bases). Germline lookup yields CDR1 DFQATT and CDR2 SNEGSKA (reference sequence). The CDR3 extends over 11 amino acids. V was clipped by 6 bases and J by 6 bases, with 11 bases between them. CDR3 in amino acids: CSAGHQPEAFF. For the CDR3, the DNA is TGCAGTGCCGGACACCAACCTGAAGCTTTCTTT.

This clonotype occurred a few times. This chain uses TRBV7-9 with TRBJ1-6; possibly TRBD1 for D (6 bases). Germline CDR1 SEHNR, CDR2 FQNEAQ (reference sequence). The length of the CDR3 is 17 residues. V was cut by 5 bases and J by 10 bases, with 24 bases left in between. CDR3 protein: CASSRGILTGIYSPLHF. In DNA form, the CDR3 reads TGTGCCAGCAGCCGGGGAATTCTCACAGGGATTTACTCACCCCTCCACTTT.

This clonotype was counted only a few times. The chain combines TRBV20-1 with TRBJ2-7, with 12 bases lining up with TRBD1. This CDR3 is built from 16 residues. V was clipped by 1 base and J by 4 bases; unmatched bases: 8. CDR1 and CDR2 from the germline V gene are DFQATT and SNEGSKA (reference sequence). The CDR3 reads CSARVSRDRGRYEQYF. The CDR3 DNA sequence: TGCAGTGCTAGAGTTTCCCGGGACAGGGGGCGATACGAGCAGTACTTC.

This clonotype was counted only a few times. V is TRBV6-5 and J is TRBJ1-4; D gene unclear. The CDR3 loop spans 12 amino acids. Trimming shortened V by 6 bases and J by 8 bases, and 10 bases separated the two germline ends. Germline values: CDR1 MNHEY, CDR2 SVGAGI. Here the CDR3 reads CASSSTREKLFF. CDR3 in DNA: TGTGCCAGCAGCTCAACCAGGGAAAAACTGTTTTTT.

This clonotype was seen at least ten times. This sequence joins TRBV5-1 and TRBJ1-2; D might be TRBD1 (5 bases). The length of the CDR3 is 15 residues. CDR1 SGHRS and CDR2 YFSETQ come from the germline V gene. The V end lost 4 bases, the J end lost 4 bases, and 17 bases lay between the germline ends. The chain's CDR3 is CASSPGGGDLYGYTF. In DNA form, the CDR3 reads TGCGCCAGCAGCCCGGGCGGGGGGGACCTCTATGGCTACACCTTC.

This clonotype turned up a few times. The chain is built from TRBV6-6 and TRBJ1-3; perhaps TRBD1 as D (6 bases). The V and J ends lost 5 bases and 4 bases respectively, with 12 bases between them. The CDR3 extends over 14 amino acids. Germline V gives CDR1 MNHNY, CDR2 SVGAGI (reference sequence). CDR3 in DNA: TGTGCCAGCAGTCCCAGAGGGGGAGGAAACACCATATATTTT. Protein sequence: CASSPRGGGNTIYF.

The chain links TRBV7-2 to TRBJ2-1; 9 nucleotides align to TRBD1. Trimming took 1 base from V and 8 from J; bases not matched to a gene: 9. Germline CDR1 is SGHTA and CDR2 is FQGNSA. The CDR3 runs 16 residues. The CDR3 loop is CASSLVRDRVEDEQFF. CDR3 bases: TGTGCCAGCAGCTTAGTACGGGACAGGGTAGAGGATGAGCAGTTCTTC. Combining the CDR3 with reference TRBV7-2 and TRBJ2-1 gives the whole variable domain GAGVSQSPSNKVTEKGKDVELRCDPISGHTALYWYRQSLGQGLEFLIYFQGNSAPDKSGLPSDRFSAERTGGSVSTLTIQRTQQEDSAVYLCASSLVRDRVEDEQFFGPGTRLTVL.

This clonotype occurred a few times. The V and J genes are TRBV28 and TRBJ2-7; D is undetermined. Trimming pared 7 bases from V and 3 bases from J, leaving 4 bases between. The CDR3 contains 10 residues. CDR1 and CDR2 from the germline V gene are MDHEN and SYDVKM. The CDR3 nucleotides read TGTGCCAGCAAGCTCTACGAGCAGTACTTC. It translates to CASKLYEQYF.

This clonotype appeared a few times. CDR3 protein: CSEGIAGGHEQFF. CDR3 DNA: TGCAGCGAGGGAATAGCGGGGGGCCATGAGCAGTTCTTC. V is TRBV29-1 and J is TRBJ2-1; 10 bases are a match to TRBD2. The CDR3 spans 13 residues. V dropped 7 bases and J dropped 8; count of bases not matched to a gene: 8. In germline, CDR1 is SQVTM, CDR2 ANQGSEA.

This sequence joins TRBV5-1 and TRBJ2-7, with 7 bases that match TRBD1. Germline V gene lookup returns CDR1 SGHRS and CDR2 YFSETQ. V lost 0 bases and J lost 9; bases outside the gene matches: 6. The CDR3 is 13 residues long. CDR3 in DNA: TGCGCCAGCAGCTTGGGGGGACAGCCGGGGCAGTACTTC. Residues: CASSLGGQPGQYF. The full variable domain, its missing parts supplied by reference TRBV5-1 and TRBJ2-7, is KAGVTQTPRYLIKTRGQQVTLSCSPISGHRSVSWYQQTPGQGLQFLFEYFSETQRNKGNFPGRFSGRQFSNSRSEMNVSTLELGDSALYLCASSLGGQPGQYFGPGTRLTVT.

This clonotype occurred a few times. V is TRBV4-2 and J is TRBJ2-6, with D uncertain. There are 17 residues in the CDR3. The V gene's germline CDR1 is LGHNA and CDR2 YNFKEQ. Between the trimmed V and J ends, which lost 0 bases and 1 base, there was a span of 10 bases. CDR3 amino acids: CASSQESLRSGANVLTF. The DNA of the CDR3 is TGTGCCAGCAGCCAAGAATCCTTGCGGTCTGGGGCCAACGTCCTGACTTTC.

This clonotype was recorded a few times. The chain recombines TRBV5-1 with TRBJ1-2; D unclear. This CDR3 is built from 15 residues. Germline CDR1 is SGHRS and CDR2 is YFSETQ. Trimming cost V 4 bases and J 3 bases, with 16 bases left between them. CDR3 sequence: CASSMGTAPDYGYTF. CDR3 in DNA: TGCGCCAGCAGCATGGGCACAGCTCCCGACTATGGCTACACCTTC.

The chain uses TRBV10-3 and TRBJ2-7, with D perhaps matching TRBD1 or TRBD2 (5 bases each). The CDR3 covers 15 residues. Trimming shortened V by 6 bases and J by 1 base, and 16 bases separated the two germline ends. The germline V gene encodes CDR1 ENHRY and CDR2 SYGVKD. CDR3 protein: CAISALFGGSYEQYF. CDR3 DNA: TGTGCCATCAGCGCGCTTTTTGGGGGATCCTACGAGCAGTACTTC.

Only a few counts were recorded for this clonotype. The chain combines TRBV12-3 or TRBV12-4 with TRBJ2-7, with 9 nucleotides matching TRBD1. CDR3 length: 16 residues. Trimming cost V 6 bases and J 5 bases; bases outside gene matches: 14. CDR3 coding DNA: TGTGCCAGCAGCCGCGGCCCGGGACAGGGTATCAACGAGCAGTACTTC. It specifies CASSRGPGQGINEQYF.

This clonotype was observed a handful of times. The chain uses TRBV12-3 or TRBV12-4 and TRBJ2-5; 13 bases match TRBD2. The V segment lost 5 bases and the J segment 5 bases; nucleotides outside the gene matches: 5. This CDR3 is built from 15 residues. In DNA, the CDR3 is TGTGCCAGCAGTCGTACTAGCGGGGGGGCGGAGACCCAGTACTTC. It is translated as CASSRTSGGAETQYF.